The rows below give T cell receptor beta chains drawn from one sample of a study of T cells in Graves' hyperthyroidism and ophthalmopathy. A single record per CDR3 protein comes from TCRdb applying MiXCR to the multiplex PCR reads. This sample has 300,000 to 450,000 distinct CDR3 sequences, with roughly 25% found just once. Material: blood. Receptors were obtained from a man aged 45-65 years with Graves' hyperthyroidism. Both conserved end residues are part of each CDR3. Each record gives: J gene, D gene, V gene, CDR3 protein. The D gene is left open where the match is weak.

TRBJ1-4,-,TRBV5-1,CASSSVSSNEKLFF
TRBJ2-3,-,TRBV5-6,CASSLVGWAPDTQYF
TRBJ2-3,TRBD2,TRBV5-1,CASSPRTSGSTDTQYF
TRBJ1-1,TRBD1,TRBV18,CASSPQAGGLNTKAFF
TRBJ2-1,-,TRBV11-3,CASSSVAPYNEQFF
TRBJ2-3,-,TRBV7-3,CASSSHQETDTQYF
TRBJ2-7,-,TRBV9,CASVRGKNYEQYF
TRBJ2-5,TRBD2,TRBV29-1,CSVGEGTSVFETQYF
TRBJ2-5,TRBD2,TRBV28,CASRTRLAGGRQETQYF
TRBJ2-3,TRBD2,TRBV9,CASSVEASGITDTQYF
TRBJ2-7,TRBD2,TRBV7-9,CASSLGGSPEYEQYF
TRBJ1-2,-,TRBV12-3/TRBV12-4,CASSLDPGGYTF
TRBJ2-7,-,TRBV6-5,CASSYGDSSSYEQYF
TRBJ1-1,TRBD1,TRBV7-6,CASSLGTGGANTEAFF
TRBJ2-2,TRBD2,TRBV30,CAWSSKGGGTGELFF
TRBJ2-7,TRBD2,TRBV3-1,CASSQGAGEPSEQYF
TRBJ2-5,TRBD1,TRBV2,CASSEKGGTVETQYF
TRBJ2-3,-,TRBV27,CASSRWGSTDTQYF
TRBJ1-6,-,TRBV7-9,CASSSTLQGSWSPLHF
TRBJ2-7,TRBD2,TRBV27,CASSSPLVAGVEQYF
TRBJ2-6,-,TRBV5-1,CASSFPTSGANVLTF
TRBJ1-2,-,TRBV29-1,CSVGRGSHGYTF
TRBJ1-1,TRBD1,TRBV2,CASRMPRDSEAFF
TRBJ1-1,-,TRBV27,CASSLRDGTEAFF
TRBJ2-1,TRBD1,TRBV5-1,CASSRGTANYNELFF
TRBJ2-5,-,TRBV18,CASSPRASETQYF
TRBJ1-1,-,TRBV28,CASSSGKQGLTTAFF
TRBJ2-5,TRBD2,TRBV12-3/TRBV12-4,CASSLRSSGRQQETQYF
TRBJ2-5,TRBD1,TRBV5-1,CASSLGDRDGQTQYF
TRBJ1-2,-,TRBV25-1,CASSREANYGYTF
TRBJ2-1,-,TRBV27,CASSLGLGLVSSYNEQFF
TRBJ2-2,-,TRBV2,CASRYTGELFF
TRBJ2-5,-,TRBV12-3/TRBV12-4,CASSLVEAQYF
TRBJ2-7,TRBD2,TRBV12-3/TRBV12-4,CATSLSREGHEQYF
TRBJ2-3,-,TRBV7-9,CASSHGRGADTQYF
TRBJ1-1,TRBD1,TRBV7-9,CASSLEGRGAFF